At least ten counts were recorded for the clone carrying this T cell receptor (beta chain). Antigen unknown. This sample is drawn from a study of cytomegalovirus exposure and HLA in healthy donors. General observations from the study: Relative to the 666-donor mean, N-insertions were reportedly fewer in an Asian-associated ancestry cluster in a later analysis. Sequencing depth across donors, presence/absence analyses assumed, was roughly uniform.

Germline CDR1 reads SGHKS; CDR2 reads YYEKEE (reference sequence). The CDR3 loop spans 15 amino acids. V lost 3 bases and J 0 bases, leaving 7 bases between the germline ends. 60 Vbeta and 13 Jbeta primers were used in PCR. Study processing details: Unique TCR beta chains totaled roughly 81 million in a later count, with around 11 million of them shared. TCRdb's table, derived via immunoSEQ multiplex PCR, lists solely in-frame clones and lacks some. The V and J calls and clone size come from that table; D and trimming were worked out from the DNA. Here the sample spans some 100,000 clones, approximately 76% being singletons.

This TCR was recovered from a man in his forties or fifties in good health and CMV-seronegative. The sample was PBMCs. The chain couples TRBV5-5 to TRBJ2-6; a possible D gene is TRBD1 (6 bases). CDR3 bases: TGTGCCAGCAGCTGGGGACACTCTGGGGCCAACGTCCTGACTTTC. Amino acids: CASSWGHSGANVLTF.